This paragraph reports one T cell receptor beta chain. The target antigen is unknown. This specimen belongs to a study of graft-versus-host responses after intestinal transplantation. Whole-study context: Among the recipients, transplants were multivisceral, liver-intestinal, or isolated intestinal. Each recipient received anti-thymocyte globulin induction, then tacrolimus and steroids for 3 to 4 years. Findings and limits, study-wide: GvH clones were found in recipient marrow; some appeared first in ileum or blood. Graft-versus-host to host-versus-graft clonal ratios in allografts were high in patients with graft-donor T cell macrochimerism.

Lymphocytes (intraepithelial and lamina propria) were released by processing the graft tissue. The V gene end was trimmed by 2 bases and the J gene end by 6 bases; junction bases not matched to a gene: 9. The CDR3 consists of 15 residues. The V gene's germline CDR1 is SQVTM and CDR2 ANQGSEA. Sequencing was performed with immunoSEQ multiplex PCR; in TCRdb, only in-frame clones are kept and a portion is missing. The sample consists of some 20,000 clones, approximately 70% of them appearing once. This clonotype was obtained from a human patient who received an intestinal transplant, so some T cells may come from the graft donor. The input for sequencing was ileum tissue, taken roughly 21 days after intestinal transplant. The gene calls are TRBV29-1 and TRBJ2-2, with 7 bases that match TRBD2. This CDR3 reads CSVEPRGRVAGELFF. CDR3 in DNA: TGCAGCGTTGAACCGCGCGGGAGAGTGGCCGGGGAGCTGTTTTTT.